This record covers a single T cell receptor beta chain. Source study methods: Amplification of reference gene primers was used by the study to estimate nucleated cell counts. Clones were read by immunoSEQ multiplex PCR, and TCRdb kept only the in-frame ones, dropping some. That table furnishes V, J and clone size, whereas the DNA furnished D and trimming. The table lists 150,000 to 200,000 clones, under 85% of them singletons. The source of the sample is a study of blood T cell repertoires in COVID-19. Study-level background: Donors in the United States, Italy and Spain gave samples during acute or convalescent COVID-19.

Participant reports of clinical history set cohort assignment. CDR1 and CDR2 (germline): SGHRS, YFSETQ. Trimming stripped 2 bases from V and 5 bases from J, with 7 bases between. This CDR3 comprises 13 residues. The source of this sequence is a man aged 50-60 years who had recovered from COVID-19. The genes are TRBV5-1 and TRBJ2-2; D remains ambiguous. Sequencing was done on a sample of PBMCs or T cells enriched from blood (not recorded which). This CDR3 reads CASSFSLTGELFF. DNA of the CDR3: TGCGCCAGCAGCTTTAGTTTAACCGGGGAGCTGTTTTTT. The variable domain in full, with the rest retrieved from reference TRBV5-1 and TRBJ2-2, is KAGVTQTPRYLIKTRGQQVTLSCSPISGHRSVSWYQQTPGQGLQFLFEYFSETQRNKGNFPGRFSGRQFSNSRSEMNVSTLELGDSALYLCASSFSLTGELFFGEGSRLTVL.